A selection of T cell receptor beta chains follows, all from one sample in a study of shared clonotypes between healthy human individuals. Some clones are missing from TCRdb's copy, which holds only in-frame ones; the method was immunoSEQ multiplex PCR. The sample shows under 1,900,000 clones, around 98.5% of them seen only once. Sequenced: naive CD4+ T cells sorted from blood. These TCRs come from a man younger than 40 in good health. The CDR3 runs from the conserved cysteine through the conserved F or W. The D gene is left open where the match is weak. The size entry is marked missing in some rows and otherwise reads once, few, many or a size class.

v_call	j_call	d_call	clone_size	cdr3_aa	cdr3_nt
TRBV28	TRBJ1-5	-	-	CASSVSNQPQHF	TGTGCCAGCAGCGTAAGCAATCAGCCCCAGCATTTT
TRBV6-5	TRBJ2-3	-	-	CASSYLGTDTQYF	TGTGCCAGCAGTTACCTGGGCACAGATACGCAGTATTTT
TRBV28	TRBJ2-6	-	-	CASSLSGANVLTF	TGTGCCAGCAGTTTGTCCGGGGCCAACGTCCTGACTTTC
TRBV2	TRBJ2-1	-	-	CASSFQPPSSYNEQFF	TGTGCCAGCAGTTTCCAGCCCCCCAGCTCCTACAATGAGCAGTTCTTC
TRBV5-1	TRBJ2-3	-	-	CASSSLQGDTQYF	TGCGCCAGCAGCTCGTTGCAGGGAGATACGCAGTATTTT
TRBV19	TRBJ1-4	TRBD1	once	CASTNPQGGGEKLFF	TGTGCCAGTACCAACCCCCAGGGGGGCGGTGAAAAACTGTTTTTT
TRBV6-5	TRBJ2-1	-	-	CASSYPGVRRDEQFF	TGTGCCAGCAGTTACCCCGGCGTGCGTAGGGATGAGCAGTTCTTC
TRBV5-1	TRBJ2-1	-	-	CASSLTSGYRSRFNEQFF	TGCGCCAGCAGCTTGACATCGGGCTACCGGAGTAGGTTCAATGAGCAGTTCTTC
TRBV28	TRBJ2-7	-	-	CASRDSLRVYEQYF	TGTGCCAGCAGGGACAGTCTAAGGGTCTACGAGCAGTACTTC
TRBV10-3	TRBJ2-3	TRBD2	-	CAIRGLAGGEDTQYF	TGTGCCATCAGGGGACTAGCGGGAGGGGAAGATACGCAGTATTTT
TRBV4-3	TRBJ1-2	-	-	CASSQDLRGAASNYGYTF	TGCGCCAGCAGCCAAGATTTGAGGGGTGCAGCTTCGAACTATGGCTACACCTTC
TRBV19	TRBJ1-2	-	-	CASKADPNYGYTF	TGTGCCAGTAAGGCAGACCCTAACTATGGCTACACCTTC
TRBV5-1	TRBJ1-2	-	-	CASSLGGTNYGYTF	TGCGCCAGCAGCTTGGGGGGCACAAACTATGGCTACACCTTC
TRBV5-4	TRBJ2-7	TRBD2	-	CASSLQRGRLAGLYEQYF	TGTGCCAGCAGCCTCCAGAGGGGGCGACTAGCGGGACTCTACGAGCAGTACTTC
TRBV2	TRBJ2-7	-	-	CASRGWEYEQYF	TGTGCCAGCAGGGGCTGGGAGTACGAGCAGTACTTC
TRBV18	TRBJ2-5	-	-	CASSRVVQETQYF	TGTGCCAGCTCCAGGGTGGTCCAAGAGACCCAGTACTTC
TRBV30	TRBJ2-2	-	-	CAWSTQVHTGELFF	TGTGCCTGGAGCACACAGGTCCACACCGGGGAGCTGTTTTTT
TRBV5-6	TRBJ1-1	TRBD1	-	CASSFTGVNTEAFF	TGTGCCAGCAGCTTTACAGGGGTGAACACTGAAGCTTTCTTT
TRBV29-1	TRBJ2-7	TRBD1	-	CSATGQGLVEQYF	TGCAGCGCAACGGGACAGGGCCTCGTCGAGCAGTACTTC
TRBV7-2	TRBJ2-3	-	-	CASSFSPGTSTDTQYF	TGTGCCAGCAGCTTTTCCCCCGGGACTAGCACAGATACGCAGTATTTT
TRBV2	TRBJ2-3	-	-	CASTRREDTQYF	TGTGCCAGCACCCGCCGGGAAGATACGCAGTATTTT
TRBV28	TRBJ2-1	TRBD2	-	CATTRAGGPNEQFF	TGTGCCACCACTCGGGCGGGAGGGCCCAATGAGCAGTTCTTC
TRBV5-5	TRBJ1-1	-	-	CASSWREGMNTEAFF	TGTGCCAGCAGCTGGCGGGAGGGTATGAACACTGAAGCTTTCTTT
TRBV19	TRBJ1-2	-	-	CASSIVRRSYGYTF	TGTGCCAGTAGTATAGTCCGACGGTCCTATGGCTACACCTTC
TRBV28	TRBJ2-1	TRBD2	-	CASSRGGSGMVEQFF	TGTGCCAGCAGTAGGGGAGGTAGCGGGATGGTTGAGCAGTTCTTC
TRBV5-4	TRBJ2-7	-	-	CASSWTPIYEQYF	TGTGCCAGCAGCTGGACCCCAATCTACGAGCAGTACTTC
TRBV5-1	TRBJ2-7	-	-	CASSLGGVSYEQYF	TGCGCCAGCAGCTTGGGCGGGGTCTCCTACGAGCAGTACTTC
TRBV5-1	TRBJ2-1	-	-	CASSLDSAYNEQFF	TGCGCCAGCAGCTTGGACTCGGCCTACAATGAGCAGTTCTTC